This paragraph reports one TCR beta chain. Study processing details: Quantification of nucleated cells was approximated via reference gene primer amplification. Produced via immunoSEQ multiplex PCR; TCRdb's table is partial and in-frame only. V, J and clone size are those of that table, while D and trimming were read from the DNA. Here the sample spans hundreds of thousands of clones, 89% being singletons. These data originate in a study of blood T cell repertoires in COVID-19. With V trimmed by 4 bases and J by 7 bases, 11 bases remained unmatched. This CDR3 has 15 amino acids. Germline CDR1 and CDR2: SGHRS and YFSETQ. Individuals aged 18 to 89 years were recruited from 24 US areas. Clinical histories supplied by participants themselves formed the basis of cohort assignment. Two negative PCRs, clearance, or symptom resolution had been documented for recovered Cohort 3 donors.

The receptor was derived from a woman in her forties who had recovered from COVID-19. The chain employs TRBV5-1 and TRBJ2-7; 10 bases are shared with TRBD2. The sample taken for sequencing was PBMCs or T cells enriched from blood (not recorded which). The CDR3 bases are TGCGCCAGCAGCACGGGACTAGCGTTTGGGGGGGAGCAGTACTTC. This translates into CASSTGLAFGGEQYF.